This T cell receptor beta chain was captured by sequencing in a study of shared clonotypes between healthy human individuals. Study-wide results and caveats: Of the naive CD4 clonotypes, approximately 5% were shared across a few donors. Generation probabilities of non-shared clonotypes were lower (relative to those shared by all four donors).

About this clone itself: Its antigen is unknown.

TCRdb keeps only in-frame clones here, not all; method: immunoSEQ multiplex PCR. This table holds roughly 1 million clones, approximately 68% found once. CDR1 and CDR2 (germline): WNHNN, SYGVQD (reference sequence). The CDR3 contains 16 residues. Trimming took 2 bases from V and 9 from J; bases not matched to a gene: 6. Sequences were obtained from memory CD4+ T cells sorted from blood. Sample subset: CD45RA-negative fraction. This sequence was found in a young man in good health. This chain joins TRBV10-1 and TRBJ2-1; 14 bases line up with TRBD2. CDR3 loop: CASSETGTSGRGEQFF. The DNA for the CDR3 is TGCGCCAGCAGTGAGACCGGGACTAGCGGGAGAGGTGAGCAGTTCTTC.